One sample yielded the 19 T cell receptor beta chains listed below, sequenced in a study of radiation and T cells in renal cell carcinoma. The time point here: blood 4 weeks post-SBRT, at nephrectomy. Treatment specified: 15 Gy SBRT to primary tumor, nephrectomy 4 weeks later. Profiled with immunoSEQ multiplex PCR; TCRdb holds only in-frame clones, not every one. The sample carries approximately 43,000 clones, 65% to 85% recorded once. Sequenced material: blood, taken from a patient whose treatment included radiotherapy and nephrectomy. These receptors all stem from a woman between 65 and 79 years old with renal cell carcinoma.

The chain is built from TRBV6-5 and TRBJ1-1; no firm D call. CDR1 MNHEY and CDR2 SVGAGI come from the germline V gene. V was pared by 7 bases and J by 0 bases, with 9 bases between. The CDR3 is 13 residues long. Here the CDR3 DNA reads TGTGCCAGCAATGAGGCCTTGAACACTGAAGCTTTCTTT. Its protein is CASNEALNTEAFF.

The genes are TRBV19 and TRBJ1-2; D not resolved. This CDR3 contains 15 residues. V lost 5 bases and J lost 2, with 15 bases in between. CDR1 and CDR2 (germline): LNHDA, SQIVND (reference sequence). The CDR3 coding sequence is TGTGCCAGTAGTCCAAAGGTTATACAAAACTATGGCTACACCTTC. As protein: CASSPKVIQNYGYTF.

This chain links TRBV2 with TRBJ2-7; 7 bases map to TRBD1. Per germline, CDR1 SNHLY and CDR2 FYNNEI. The CDR3 totals 11 residues. The V and J ends lost 6 bases and 12 bases, in that order; junction bases with no gene match: 8. In nucleotides, the CDR3 is TGTGCCAGCAGCGCAAACAGGGGCCCGTACTTC. Translated: CASSANRGPYF.

The chain uses TRBV7-8 and TRBJ1-2; no clear D gene. Germline V gene sequence: CDR1 SGHVS, CDR2 FQNEAQ. Trimming removed 6 bases from V and 7 bases from J, with 18 bases in between. CDR3 size: 14 residues. CDR3 DNA: TGTGCCAGCAGTCCCCCGGGAGAAATGGGTGGCTACACCTTC. It encodes CASSPPGEMGGYTF.

V and J are TRBV6-6 and TRBJ1-6; possible D gene TRBD1, 6 bases. This CDR3 is 16 amino acids long. Germline CDR1 MNHNY, CDR2 SVGAGI (reference sequence). Trimming cost V 9 bases and J 7 bases, with 22 bases left between them. CDR3 in amino acids: CASTEGGAVLNSPLHF. The CDR3 coding sequence is TGTGCCAGTACCGAGGGGGGGGCGGTCTTGAATTCACCCCTCCACTTT.

V gene TRBV9 combines with J gene TRBJ1-3, with TRBD1 as a possible D gene (5 bases). CDR1 is SGDLS, CDR2 YYNGEE, per germline. This CDR3 is 15 amino acids long. Between the trimmed V and J ends, which lost 0 bases and 2 bases, there was a span of 9 bases. This CDR3 is CASSVDADTGNTIYF. Here the CDR3 DNA reads TGTGCCAGCAGCGTAGATGCGGACACTGGAAACACCATATATTTT.

The V and J genes are TRBV11-2 and TRBJ1-1, with 7 nucleotides matching TRBD1. Germline CDR1 is SGHAT and CDR2 is FQNNGV. The V segment lost 5 bases and the J segment 9 bases; nucleotides outside the gene matches: 12. The length of the CDR3 is 14 residues. CDR3 loop: CASSLPGGQKKAFF. The CDR3, as DNA: TGTGCCAGCAGCCTACCGGGGGGACAGAAAAAAGCTTTCTTT.

Turning to this clone: One end of the junction does not line up with germline, which may come from a read error. The chain has TRBV7-2 and TRBJ2-7; D may correspond to TRBD1 or TRBD2 (5 bases each). The germline V gene encodes CDR1 SGHTA and CDR2 FQGNSA. The CDR3 runs to 14 residues. CDR3 sequence (DNA): TGTGCCAACAGCTGGGGGTCCCTCTCCTACGAGCAGTACTTC. Protein sequence: CANSWGSLSYEQYF. Full variable domain (missing parts from reference TRBV7-2 and TRBJ2-7): GAGVSQSPSNKVTEKGKDVELRCDPISGHTALYWYRQSLGQGLEFLIYFQGNSAPDKSGLPSDRFSAERTGGSVSTLTIQRTQQEDSAVYLCANSWGSLSYEQYFGPGTRLTVT.

The rearrangement uses TRBV4-3 and TRBJ2-1; 14 nucleotides agree with TRBD2. Trimming took 4 bases from V and 9 from J; bases not matched to a gene: 8. The CDR3 is 16 amino acids. The germline gives CDR1 LGHNA, CDR2 YSLEER. This CDR3 is CASSRGLAGGWGEQFF. DNA for the CDR3: TGCGCCAGCAGCCGAGGACTAGCGGGAGGTTGGGGTGAGCAGTTCTTC.

This chain uses TRBV30 with TRBJ2-1; D not certain. Germline V CDR1 and CDR2: GTSNPN, SVGIG (reference sequence). V gave up 0 bases and J gave up 10 bases, with 4 bases separating them. The CDR3 totals 10 residues. In nucleotides, the CDR3 is TGTGCCTGGAGTGTGACCGAGCAGTTCTTC. This gives the protein CAWSVTEQFF. Together with reference TRBV30 and TRBJ2-1, the CDR3 gives the full variable domain: SQTIHQWPATLVQPVGSPLSLECTVEGTSNPNLYWYRQAAGRGLQLLFYSVGIGQISSEVPQNLSASRPQDRQFILSSKKLLLSDSGFYLCAWSVTEQFFGPGTRLTVL.

This rearrangement joins TRBV18 to TRBJ2-3; TRBD2 matches at 11 bases. This CDR3 is 15 amino acids long. V trimming: 6 bases; J trimming: 3 bases; junction bases outside the gene matches: 5. Germline CDR1 and CDR2: KGHSH and LQKENI. The CDR3 is CASSTGTSGTDTQYF. In DNA, the CDR3 is TGTGCCAGCTCCACCGGGACTAGCGGAACAGATACGCAGTATTTT.

The chain employs TRBV7-3 and TRBJ2-7, with D possibly called TRBD1 or TRBD2 (5 bases each). Deletions cut 1 base from V and 0 bases from J, with 19 bases between. Per germline, CDR1 SGHTA and CDR2 FQGTGA. The CDR3 consists of 18 residues. The CDR3 spells CASSLNGGYAGLSYEQYF. The CDR3 nucleotides read TGTGCCAGCAGCTTAAATGGGGGTTACGCGGGCCTCTCCTACGAGCAGTACTTC.

The CDR3: CASSTGTGGVWTEAFF. As DNA, the CDR3 is TGTGCCAGCAGCACCGGGACAGGGGGCGTTTGGACTGAAGCTTTCTTT. The chain is built from TRBV7-9 and TRBJ1-1, with 12 bases fitting TRBD1. CDR3 length equals 16 residues. Germline V gene data show CDR1 as SEHNR and CDR2 as FQNEAQ (reference sequence). V gave up 5 bases and J gave up 5 bases; unmatched junction bases: 9.

This clone was seen a single time. This rearrangement joins TRBV7-6 to TRBJ2-5, with TRBD2 matching over 12 bases. Trimming at V came to 8 bases and at J to 5 bases, leaving 12 bases not matched to a gene. The CDR3 is 16 amino acids. Looked up from germline, CDR1 is SGHVS and CDR2 is FNYEAQ. The CDR3: CASSPTSGSREETQYF. CDR3 bases: TGTGCCAGCTCGCCGACTAGCGGGAGTCGGGAGGAGACCCAGTACTTC.

This chain uses TRBV9 with TRBJ2-5, with D unclear. The CDR3 is made up of 14 amino acids. The germline V gene encodes CDR1 SGDLS and CDR2 YYNGEE. Trimming took off 0 bases at V and 2 bases at J, with 8 bases between the two ends. The CDR3 DNA follows: TGTGCCAGCAGCGTAGACGCCAGGCAAGAGACCCAGTACTTC. Translating it yields CASSVDARQETQYF. The complete variable domain, with remaining parts taken from reference TRBV9 and TRBJ2-5, reads DSGVTQTPKHLITATGQRVTLRCSPRSGDLSVYWYQQSLDQGLQFLIQYYNGEERAKGNILERFSAQQFPDLHSELNLSSLELGDSALYFCASSVDARQETQYFGPGTRLLVL.

The chain has TRBV5-1 and TRBJ2-5, with TRBD2 matching over 12 bases. This CDR3 is 16 amino acids long. J lost 9 bases, V lost 2 bases, and 11 bases had no gene match. Germline CDR1 SGHRS, CDR2 YFSETQ. CDR3 loop: CASSFRTSGTGGSQYF. The CDR3 nucleotides read TGCGCCAGCAGCTTCAGGACTAGCGGGACGGGCGGGTCCCAGTACTTC.

This chain uses TRBV6-5 with TRBJ2-3; 7 bases align to TRBD2. V lost 2 bases and J lost 8; bases outside the gene matches: 10. Germline V lookup: CDR1 MNHEY, CDR2 SVGAGI. CDR3 length: 15 amino acids. The CDR3 DNA reads as TGTGCCAGCAGTTACCAGCGGGGTCCCGACGGTACGCAGTATTTT. The encoded protein is CASSYQRGPDGTQYF.

V and J are TRBV2 and TRBJ2-5; perhaps D is TRBD1 or TRBD2 (5 bases each). The closer fit of TRBJ2-7 to the DNA end suggests the J call may be wrong. Germline V gives CDR1 SNHLY, CDR2 FYNNEI. This CDR3 region has 12 residues. In nucleotides, the CDR3 is TGTGCCAGCGGTCGGGACGCCTACGAGCAGTACTTC. Its protein is CASGRDAYEQYF.

J is TRBJ1-1 and V is TRBV19, with TRBD1 matching over 8 bases. Per the germline V gene, CDR1 is LNHDA and CDR2 is SQIVND (reference sequence). The J segment lost 6 bases and the V segment lost 7 bases, leaving 7 bases of the junction unmatched. This CDR3 has 13 residues. CDR3 residues: CASNDRGLAEAFF. The CDR3, as DNA: TGTGCCAGTAACGACAGGGGTTTGGCTGAAGCTTTCTTT.